This TCR beta chain was captured by sequencing in a study of blood T cells in healthy people across ages. Study-wide results and caveats: CMV status of donors was unknown, possibly confounding expanded clonotype changes.

It was with a sample-barcoded 5' primer and a J-beta primer mix that a second PCR of about 6 to 12 cycles was run. Each CDR3 protein gets one entry after TCRdb re-called the 5' RACE reads with MiXCR. The data hold 1.8 million or so distinct CDR3 sequences, with about two fifths observed a single time. Note on this clonotype: Its target is not known.

The donors, aged about 6 to 100, were healthy Caucasians from Russia. The sequenced sample was blood. The receptor comes from a human donor in good health.

The DNA of the CDR3 is TGTGCCACCAGCACCGACAGGGGGCCGTACAATGAGCAGTTCTTC. Translated: CATSTDRGPYNEQFF. The genes are TRBV15 and TRBJ2-1; TRBD1 agrees at 10 bases. J was trimmed by 4 bases and V by 4 bases; bases with no gene match: 4. This CDR3 has 15 residues. Germline-derived CDR1 and CDR2 are LNHNV and YYDKDF (reference sequence).